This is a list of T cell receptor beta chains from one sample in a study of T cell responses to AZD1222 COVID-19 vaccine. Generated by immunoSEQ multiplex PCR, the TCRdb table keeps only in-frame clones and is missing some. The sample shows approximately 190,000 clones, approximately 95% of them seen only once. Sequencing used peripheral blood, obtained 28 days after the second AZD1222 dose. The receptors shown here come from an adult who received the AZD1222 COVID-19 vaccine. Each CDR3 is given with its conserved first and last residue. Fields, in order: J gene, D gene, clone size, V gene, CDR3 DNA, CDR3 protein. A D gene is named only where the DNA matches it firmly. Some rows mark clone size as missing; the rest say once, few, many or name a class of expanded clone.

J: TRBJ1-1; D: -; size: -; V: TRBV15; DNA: TGTGCCACCAGCAGAGATGGAACGCCGCGGACTGAAGCTTTCTTT; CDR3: CATSRDGTPRTEAFF
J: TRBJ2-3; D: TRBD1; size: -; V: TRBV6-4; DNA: TGTGCCAGCAGGGCGAGACAGGGTACCGAGCAGTATTTT; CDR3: CASRARQGTEQYF
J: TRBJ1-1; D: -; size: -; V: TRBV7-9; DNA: TGTGCCAGCAGCCGGGACATGAACACTGAAGCTTTCTTT; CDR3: CASSRDMNTEAFF
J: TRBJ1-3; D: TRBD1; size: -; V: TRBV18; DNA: TGTGCCAGCTCAGCTGTACCGGGACAGGGGGCAGGAAACACCATATATTTT; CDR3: CASSAVPGQGAGNTIYF
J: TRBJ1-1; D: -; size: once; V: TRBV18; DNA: TGTGCCAGCTCACGGGGAGGGGAGGGCACTGAAGCTTTCTTT; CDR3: CASSRGGEGTEAFF
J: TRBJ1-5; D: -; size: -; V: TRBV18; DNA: TGTGCCAGCTCACTGTCACCTAGCAATCAGCCCCAGCATTTT; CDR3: CASSLSPSNQPQHF
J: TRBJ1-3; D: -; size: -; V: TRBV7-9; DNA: TGTGCCAGCAGCATCCATCCAGACAGCTTCACTGGAAACACCATATATTTT; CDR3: CASSIHPDSFTGNTIYF
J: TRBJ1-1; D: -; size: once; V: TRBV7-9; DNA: TGTGCCAGCAGCGCCGGAAAGGGAGAAGCTTTCTTT; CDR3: CASSAGKGEAFF
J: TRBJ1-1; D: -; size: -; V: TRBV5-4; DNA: TGTGCCAGCAGCTGGATGAACACTGAAGCTTTCTTT; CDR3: CASSWMNTEAFF
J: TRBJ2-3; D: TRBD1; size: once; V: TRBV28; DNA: TGTGCCAGCAGTCTCCCACCGGGACAGGGAGTGGATACGCAGTATTTT; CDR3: CASSLPPGQGVDTQYF
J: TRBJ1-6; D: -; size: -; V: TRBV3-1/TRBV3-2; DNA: TGTGCCAGCAGCCAACGGGGTCCACCCCTCCACTTT; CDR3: CASSQRGPPLHF
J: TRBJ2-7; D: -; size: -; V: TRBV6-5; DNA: TGTGCCAGCAGCCCGGGACAAGTTGGATCCTACGAGCAGTACTTC; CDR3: CASSPGQVGSYEQYF
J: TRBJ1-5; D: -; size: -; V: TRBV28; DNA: TGTGCCAGCAGTCCTGACCCTTCCGCGCAGCCCCAGCATTTT; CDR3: CASSPDPSAQPQHF
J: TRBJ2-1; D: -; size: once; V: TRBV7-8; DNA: TGTGCCAGCAGCTTAGAAATTAGGAGTAAGTTCTTC; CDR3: CASSLEIRSKFF
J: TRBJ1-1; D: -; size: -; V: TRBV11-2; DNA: TGTGCCAGCAGCTACGGGGGCCGCCAGGCTTTCTTT; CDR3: CASSYGGRQAFF
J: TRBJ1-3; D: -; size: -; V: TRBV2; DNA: TGTGCCAGCAGTGAAGCCGGACATATCTCTGGAAACACCATATATTTT; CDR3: CASSEAGHISGNTIYF
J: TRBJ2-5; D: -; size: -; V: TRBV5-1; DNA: TGCGCCAGCAGCTTGGTGGCTAGCCCGGAAGAGACCCAGTACTTC; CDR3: CASSLVASPEETQYF
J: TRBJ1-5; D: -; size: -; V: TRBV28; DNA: TGTGCCAGCAGGACCCTGGGCCAGCCCCAGCATTTT; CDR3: CASRTLGQPQHF
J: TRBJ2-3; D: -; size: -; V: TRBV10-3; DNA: TGTGCCATCAGTGAGTCCTCAGGCACAGATACGCAGTATTTT; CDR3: CAISESSGTDTQYF
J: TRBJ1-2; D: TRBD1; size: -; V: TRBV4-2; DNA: TGTGCCAGCAGCCAAGACGGACAGGCGCGCTATGGCTACACCTTC; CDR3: CASSQDGQARYGYTF
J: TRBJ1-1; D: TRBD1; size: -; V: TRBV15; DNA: TGTGCCACCAGCGAACGGACAGGGATGAACACTGAAGCTTTCTTT; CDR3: CATSERTGMNTEAFF
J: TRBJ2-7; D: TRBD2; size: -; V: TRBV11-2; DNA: TGTGCCAGCAGCTTAGGCGGGGGAAACTACGAGCAGTACTTC; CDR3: CASSLGGGNYEQYF
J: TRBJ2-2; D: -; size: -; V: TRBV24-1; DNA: TGTGCCACCAGTGATGCTTTCGGGGGGCTCTCCGGGGAGCTGTTTTTT; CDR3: CATSDAFGGLSGELFF
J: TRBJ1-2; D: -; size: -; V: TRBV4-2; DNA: TGTGCCAGCAGCCAGATAGGGGGGACGGCCATCTATGGCTACACCTTC; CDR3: CASSQIGGTAIYGYTF
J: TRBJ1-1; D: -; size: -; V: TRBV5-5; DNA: TGTGCCAGCAGCCCTGGTTGGACTGAAGCTTTCTTT; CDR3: CASSPGWTEAFF
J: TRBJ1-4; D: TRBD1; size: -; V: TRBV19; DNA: TGTGCCAGTAGTCCACGGACAGGGGGCCGGGGGAATGAAAAACTGTTTTTT; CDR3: CASSPRTGGRGNEKLFF
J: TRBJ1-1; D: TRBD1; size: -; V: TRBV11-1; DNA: TGTGCCAGCAGCTTAGCGCAGCAGGGGGGGACTGAAGCTTTCTTT; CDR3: CASSLAQQGGTEAFF
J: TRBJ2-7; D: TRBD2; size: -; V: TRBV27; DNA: TGTGCCAGCAGTTTATCGTCGGGGGGGAAGTACGAGCAGTACTTC; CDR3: CASSLSSGGKYEQYF
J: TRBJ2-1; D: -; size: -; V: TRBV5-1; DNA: TGCGCCAGCAGCTTGTTGAGCTCCTACAATGAGCAGTTCTTC; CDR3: CASSLLSSYNEQFF
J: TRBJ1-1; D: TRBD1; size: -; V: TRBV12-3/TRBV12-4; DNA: TGTGCCAGCAGGACAGGGGGTAACGAAGCTTTCTTT; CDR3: CASRTGGNEAFF
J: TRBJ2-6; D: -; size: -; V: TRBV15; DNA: TGTGCCACCAGCAGTTTTGGGGCCAACGTCCTGACTTTC; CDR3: CATSSFGANVLTF
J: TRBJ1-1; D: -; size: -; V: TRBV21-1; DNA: TGTGCCAGCTTTTTGGGAATCATGAACACTGAAGCTTTCTTT; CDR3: CASFLGIMNTEAFF
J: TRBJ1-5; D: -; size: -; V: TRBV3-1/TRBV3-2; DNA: TGTGCCAGCAGCCCCTCCAGGATTAGCAATCAGCCCCAGCATTTT; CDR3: CASSPSRISNQPQHF
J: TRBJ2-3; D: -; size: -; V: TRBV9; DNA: TGTGCCAGCAGCGTAGACCTAGTAAGCACAGATACGCAGTATTTT; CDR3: CASSVDLVSTDTQYF
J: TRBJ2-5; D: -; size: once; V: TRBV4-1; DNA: TGCGCCAGCAGCGGTAAAATGGAGACCCAGTACTTC; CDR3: CASSGKMETQYF
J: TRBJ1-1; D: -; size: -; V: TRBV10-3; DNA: TGTGCCATCAGTGAGAGGGGAGGCGTGAACACTGAAGCTTTCTTT; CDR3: CAISERGGVNTEAFF
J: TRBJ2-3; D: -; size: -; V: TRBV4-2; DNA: TGTGCCAGCAGCCGTGGTAGCGACTCGATAGATACGCAGTATTTT; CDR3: CASSRGSDSIDTQYF
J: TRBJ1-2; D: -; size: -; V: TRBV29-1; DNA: TGCAGCGTTGAAGAGTATTGGGAAGGCTACACCTTC; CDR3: CSVEEYWEGYTF
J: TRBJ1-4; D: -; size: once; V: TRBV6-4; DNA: TGTGCCAGCAGTTTCCCGGACAGTCGATATGAAAAACTGTTTTTT; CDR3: CASSFPDSRYEKLFF
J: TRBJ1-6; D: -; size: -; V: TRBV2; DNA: TGTGCCAGCAGGATAAGGGAGGGGGATTCACCCCTCCACTTT; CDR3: CASRIREGDSPLHF
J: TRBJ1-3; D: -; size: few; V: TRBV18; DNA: TGTGCCAGCTCACCACGTGGGGACACCCGGGACACCATATATTTT; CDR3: CASSPRGDTRDTIYF
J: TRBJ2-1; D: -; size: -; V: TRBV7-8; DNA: TGTGCCAGCAGCTTAGCTGAGAAGGGGTCCGATGAGCAGTTCTTC; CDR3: CASSLAEKGSDEQFF
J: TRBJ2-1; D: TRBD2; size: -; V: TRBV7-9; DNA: TGTGCCAGCAGCTCCTATAGCGGGGGCGGCTACAATGAGCAGTTCTTC; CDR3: CASSSYSGGGYNEQFF
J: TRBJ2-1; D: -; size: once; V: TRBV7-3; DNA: TGTGCCAGCAGCTCCTTAGGGCGGGGCTCCTACAATGAGCAGTTCTTC; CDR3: CASSSLGRGSYNEQFF
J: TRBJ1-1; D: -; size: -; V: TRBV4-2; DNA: TGTGCCAGCAGTCCAGGACAACCGGGCGCTGAAGCTTTCTTT; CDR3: CASSPGQPGAEAFF
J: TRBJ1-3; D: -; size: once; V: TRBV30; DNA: TGTGCCTGGGAGTGGAGCTCTGGAAACACCATATATTTT; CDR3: CAWEWSSGNTIYF
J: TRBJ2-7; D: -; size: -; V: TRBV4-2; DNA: TGTGCCAGCAGCCAAGAATTCGGGGGGTACAGGGGTCTTTCCTACGAGCAGTACTTC; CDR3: CASSQEFGGYRGLSYEQYF
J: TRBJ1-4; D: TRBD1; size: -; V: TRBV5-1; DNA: TGCGCCAGCAGCCCAGGGGACAGCTCGATTGCAACTAATGAAAAACTGTTTTTT; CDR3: CASSPGDSSIATNEKLFF
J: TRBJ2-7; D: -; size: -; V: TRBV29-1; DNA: TGCAGCGTTGAAGATCGGGGACCGACATCCTACGAGCAGTACTTC; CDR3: CSVEDRGPTSYEQYF
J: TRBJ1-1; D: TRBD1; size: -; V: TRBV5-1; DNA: TGCGCCAGCAGCCGGGACAGGGGGCCGGAAGGGGCTTTCTTT; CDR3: CASSRDRGPEGAFF
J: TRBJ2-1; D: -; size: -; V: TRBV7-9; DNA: TGTGCCAGCAGCTTAGCGGGCAGCCCACATGGTAATGAGCAGTTCTTC; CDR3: CASSLAGSPHGNEQFF
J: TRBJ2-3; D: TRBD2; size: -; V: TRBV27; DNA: TGTGCCAGCAGTTTATTCCGCGGGGGTGATACGCAGTATTTT; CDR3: CASSLFRGGDTQYF
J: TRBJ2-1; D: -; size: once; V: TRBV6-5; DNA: TGTGCCAGCAGTAGTCAGGGAAACAATGAGCAGTTCTTC; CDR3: CASSSQGNNEQFF
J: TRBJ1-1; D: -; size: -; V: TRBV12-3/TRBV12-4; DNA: TGTGCCAGCAGTCTGGGGGCGAACACTGAAGCTTTCTTT; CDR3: CASSLGANTEAFF
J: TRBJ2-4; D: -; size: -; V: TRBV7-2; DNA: TGTGCCAGCAGCCCTGGGGGGGCCCTGTCGGTTCAGTACTTC; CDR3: CASSPGGALSVQYF